This TCR beta chain was captured in a study of CD8 T cells in ankylosing spondylitis. There are 14 residues in the CDR3. V lost 7 bases and J lost 0, with 13 bases in between. About this clonotype: Its matching antigen is unknown.

Findings and caveats of the study: Roughly eight highly homologous variants made up a TCR beta motif that seemed to typify ankylosing spondylitis blood.

TCRdb redid the calling of the 5' RACE reads with MiXCR, one entry per CDR3 protein. Here the sample spans more than 100,000 distinct CDR3 sequences, under 20% being singletons. Specimen: blood, either unsorted or a sorted T cell fraction (not recorded which). This rearrangement joins TRBV12-3 or TRBV12-4 to TRBJ2-7; tentative D call: TRBD2 (5 bases). This sequence was found in a male donor with ankylosing spondylitis. The CDR3 nucleotides are TGTGCCAGCACCTCGACGGGAAGCTCCTACGAGCAGTACTTC. As protein: CASTSTGSSYEQYF.